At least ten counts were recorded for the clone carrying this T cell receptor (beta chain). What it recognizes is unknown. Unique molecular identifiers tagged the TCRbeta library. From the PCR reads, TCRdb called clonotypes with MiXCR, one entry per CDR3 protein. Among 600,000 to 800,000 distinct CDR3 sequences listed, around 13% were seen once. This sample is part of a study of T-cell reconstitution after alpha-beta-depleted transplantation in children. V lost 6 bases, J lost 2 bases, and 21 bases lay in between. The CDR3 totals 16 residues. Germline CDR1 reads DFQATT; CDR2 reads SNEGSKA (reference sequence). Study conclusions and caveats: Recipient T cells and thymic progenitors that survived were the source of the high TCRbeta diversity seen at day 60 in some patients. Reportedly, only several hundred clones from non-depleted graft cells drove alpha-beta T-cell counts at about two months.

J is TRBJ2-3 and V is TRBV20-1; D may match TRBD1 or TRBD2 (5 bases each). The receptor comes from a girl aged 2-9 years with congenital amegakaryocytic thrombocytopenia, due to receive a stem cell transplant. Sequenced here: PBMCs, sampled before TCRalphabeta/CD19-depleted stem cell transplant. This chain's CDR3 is CSAPQGWGSDTDTQYF. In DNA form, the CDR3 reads TGCAGTGCCCCTCAGGGATGGGGGAGTGACACAGATACGCAGTATTTT.